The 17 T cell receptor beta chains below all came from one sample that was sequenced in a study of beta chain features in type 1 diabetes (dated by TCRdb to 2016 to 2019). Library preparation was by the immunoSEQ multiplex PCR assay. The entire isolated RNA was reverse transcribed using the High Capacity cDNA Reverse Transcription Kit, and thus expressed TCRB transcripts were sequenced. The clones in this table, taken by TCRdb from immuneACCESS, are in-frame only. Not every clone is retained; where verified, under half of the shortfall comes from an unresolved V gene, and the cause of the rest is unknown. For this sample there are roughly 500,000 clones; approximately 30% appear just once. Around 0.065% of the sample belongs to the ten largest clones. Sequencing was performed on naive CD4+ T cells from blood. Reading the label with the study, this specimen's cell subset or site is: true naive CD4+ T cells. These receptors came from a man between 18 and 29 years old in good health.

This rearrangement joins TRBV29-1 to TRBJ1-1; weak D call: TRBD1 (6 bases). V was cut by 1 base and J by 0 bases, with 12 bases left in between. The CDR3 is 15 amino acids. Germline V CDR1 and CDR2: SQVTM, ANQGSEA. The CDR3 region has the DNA TGCAGCGTTGAAGGGCCGGGGGGCATGAACACTGAAGCTTTCTTT. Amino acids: CSVEGPGGMNTEAFF.

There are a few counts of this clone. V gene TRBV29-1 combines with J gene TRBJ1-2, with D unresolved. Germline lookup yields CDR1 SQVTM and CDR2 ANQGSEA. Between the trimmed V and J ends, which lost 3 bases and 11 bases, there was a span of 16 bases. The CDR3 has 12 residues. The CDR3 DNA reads TGCAGCGTTGACGGCTCTATTGACGGGTACACCTTC. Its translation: CSVDGSIDGYTF.

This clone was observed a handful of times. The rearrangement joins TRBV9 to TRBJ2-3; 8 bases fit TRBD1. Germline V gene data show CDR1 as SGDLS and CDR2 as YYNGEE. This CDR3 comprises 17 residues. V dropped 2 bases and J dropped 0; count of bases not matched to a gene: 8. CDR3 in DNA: TGTGCCAGCAGCGTCGGGGCAGGGGGCTTTAGCACAGATACGCAGTATTTT. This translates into CASSVGAGGFSTDTQYF.

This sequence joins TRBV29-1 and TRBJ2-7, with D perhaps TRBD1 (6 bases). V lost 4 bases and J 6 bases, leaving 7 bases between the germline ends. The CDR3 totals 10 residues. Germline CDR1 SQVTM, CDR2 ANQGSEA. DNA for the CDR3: TGCAGCGTTGGACAGGCCGAGCAGTACTTC. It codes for CSVGQAEQYF.

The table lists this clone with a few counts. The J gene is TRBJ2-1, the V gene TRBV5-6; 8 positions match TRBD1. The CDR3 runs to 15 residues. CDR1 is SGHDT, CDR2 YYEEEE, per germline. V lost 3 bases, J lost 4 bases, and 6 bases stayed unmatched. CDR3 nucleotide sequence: TGTGCCAGCAGCTGGACGGGACAGGTGTACAATGAGCAGTTCTTC. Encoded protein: CASSWTGQVYNEQFF.

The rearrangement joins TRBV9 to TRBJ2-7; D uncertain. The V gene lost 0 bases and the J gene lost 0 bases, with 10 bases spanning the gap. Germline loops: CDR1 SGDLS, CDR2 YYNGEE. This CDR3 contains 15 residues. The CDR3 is CASSVGARSSYEQYF. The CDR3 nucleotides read TGTGCCAGCAGCGTAGGGGCCAGGAGCTCCTACGAGCAGTACTTC.

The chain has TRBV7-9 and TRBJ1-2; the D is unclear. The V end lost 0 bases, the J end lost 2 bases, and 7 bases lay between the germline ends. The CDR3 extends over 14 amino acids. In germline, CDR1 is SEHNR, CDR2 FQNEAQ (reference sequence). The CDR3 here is CASSLAGGNYGYTF. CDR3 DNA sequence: TGTGCCAGCAGCTTAGCTGGAGGGAACTATGGCTACACCTTC. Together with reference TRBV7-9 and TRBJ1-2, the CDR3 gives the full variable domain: DTGVSQNPRHKITKRGQNVTFRCDPISEHNRLYWYRQTLGQGPEFLTYFQNEAQLEKSRLLSDRFSAERPKGSFSTLEIQRTEQGDSAMYLCASSLAGGNYGYTFGSGTRLTVV.

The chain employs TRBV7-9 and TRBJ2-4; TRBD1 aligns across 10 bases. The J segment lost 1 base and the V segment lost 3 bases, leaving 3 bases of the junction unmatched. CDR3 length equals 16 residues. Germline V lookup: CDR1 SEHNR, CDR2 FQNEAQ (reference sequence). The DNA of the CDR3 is TGTGCCAGCAGCTTGACAGGGGGCAATGCCAAAAACATTCAGTACTTC. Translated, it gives CASSLTGGNAKNIQYF.

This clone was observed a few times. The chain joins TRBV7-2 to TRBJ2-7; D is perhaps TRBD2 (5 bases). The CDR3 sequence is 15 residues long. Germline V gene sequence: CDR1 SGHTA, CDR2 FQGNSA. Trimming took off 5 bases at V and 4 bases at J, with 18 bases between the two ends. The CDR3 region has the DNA TGTGCCAGCAGCATGGACCGGGGTCGGGGTTACGAGCAGTACTTC. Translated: CASSMDRGRGYEQYF.

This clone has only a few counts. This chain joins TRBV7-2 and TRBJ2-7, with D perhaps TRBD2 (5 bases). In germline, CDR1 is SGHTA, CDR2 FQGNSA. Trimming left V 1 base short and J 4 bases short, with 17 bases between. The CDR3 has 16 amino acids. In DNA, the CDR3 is TGTGCCAGCAGCTTAGTAGGAGGTACCCATCGGTACGAGCAGTACTTC. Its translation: CASSLVGGTHRYEQYF.

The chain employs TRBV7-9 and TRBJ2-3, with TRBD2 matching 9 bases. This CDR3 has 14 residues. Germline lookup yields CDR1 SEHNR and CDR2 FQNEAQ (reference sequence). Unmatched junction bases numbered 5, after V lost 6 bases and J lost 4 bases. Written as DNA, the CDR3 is TGTGCCAGCAGACCCATAGCGGGAGCAGATACGCAGTATTTT. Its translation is CASRPIAGADTQYF.

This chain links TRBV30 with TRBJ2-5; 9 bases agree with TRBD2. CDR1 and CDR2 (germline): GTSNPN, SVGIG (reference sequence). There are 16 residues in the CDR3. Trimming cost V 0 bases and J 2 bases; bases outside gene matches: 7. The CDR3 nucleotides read TGTGCCTGGAGTGTAGAACTAGCGGGTCTTCAAGAGACCCAGTACTTC. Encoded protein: CAWSVELAGLQETQYF.

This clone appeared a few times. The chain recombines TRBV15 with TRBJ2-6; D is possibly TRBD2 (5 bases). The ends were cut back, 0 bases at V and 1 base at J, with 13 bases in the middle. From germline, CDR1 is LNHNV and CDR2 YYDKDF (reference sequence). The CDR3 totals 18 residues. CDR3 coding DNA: TGTGCCACCAGCAGAGATCGAGGACGGGGATCTGGGGCCAACGTCCTGACTTTC. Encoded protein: CATSRDRGRGSGANVLTF. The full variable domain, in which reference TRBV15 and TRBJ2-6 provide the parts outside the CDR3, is DAMVIQNPRYQVTQFGKPVTLSCSQTLNHNVMYWYQQKSSQAPKLLFHYYDKDFNNEADTPDNFQSRRPNTSFCFLDIRSPGLGDTAMYLCATSRDRGRGSGANVLTFGAGSRLTVL.

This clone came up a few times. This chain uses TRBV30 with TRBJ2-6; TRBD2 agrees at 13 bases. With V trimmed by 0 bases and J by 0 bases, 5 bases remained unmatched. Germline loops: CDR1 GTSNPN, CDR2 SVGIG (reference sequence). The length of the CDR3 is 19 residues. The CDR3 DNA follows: TGTGCCTGGAGTGTACTGGGACTAGCGGGGAACTCTGGGGCCAACGTCCTGACTTTC. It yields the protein CAWSVLGLAGNSGANVLTF. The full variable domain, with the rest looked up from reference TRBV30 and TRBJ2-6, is SQTIHQWPATLVQPVGSPLSLECTVEGTSNPNLYWYRQAAGRGLQLLFYSVGIGQISSEVPQNLSASRPQDRQFILSSKKLLLSDSGFYLCAWSVLGLAGNSGANVLTFGAGSRLTVL.

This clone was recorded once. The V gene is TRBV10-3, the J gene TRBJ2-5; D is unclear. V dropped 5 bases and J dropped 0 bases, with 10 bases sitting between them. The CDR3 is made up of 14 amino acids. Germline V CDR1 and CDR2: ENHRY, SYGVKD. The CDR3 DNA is TGTGCCATCAGTACCCACGAGTACCAAGAGACCCAGTACTTC. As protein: CAISTHEYQETQYF.

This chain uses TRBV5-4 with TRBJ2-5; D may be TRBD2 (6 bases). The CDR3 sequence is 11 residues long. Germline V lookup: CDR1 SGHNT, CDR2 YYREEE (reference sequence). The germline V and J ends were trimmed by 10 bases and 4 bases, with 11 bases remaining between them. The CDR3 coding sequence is TGTGCCTCAGGAGCGGGAGAGACCCAGTACTTC. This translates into CASGAGETQYF.

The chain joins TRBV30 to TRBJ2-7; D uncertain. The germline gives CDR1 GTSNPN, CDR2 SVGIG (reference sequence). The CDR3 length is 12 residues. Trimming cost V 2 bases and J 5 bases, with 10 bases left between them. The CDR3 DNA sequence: TGTGCCTGGAGTCGTCGGGTGGACGAGCAGTACTTC. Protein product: CAWSRRVDEQYF.